This T cell receptor beta chain derives from a study of cytomegalovirus exposure and HLA in healthy donors. The study, taken as a whole, reports: CMV serostatus was the sole immune exposure information available.

PCR amplification relied on 60 Vbeta primers (plus 13 Jbeta primers). Repertoires were generated with immunoSEQ multiplex PCR, while TCRdb's copy carries only in-frame clones and drops some. The sample records around 140,000 clones, approximately 80% being singletons. This CDR3 is built from 15 residues. V gave up 0 bases and J gave up 7 bases; unmatched junction bases: 2. Germline values: CDR1 MNHEY, CDR2 SVGAGI. A note on this clone: Its antigen is currently unknown.

The material sequenced was PBMCs. The V and J genes are TRBV6-5 and TRBJ1-4; TRBD1 agrees at 10 bases. This clonotype was obtained from a woman aged 18 to 35 in good health and CMV-seronegative. For the CDR3, the DNA is TGTGCCAGCAGTTACTCAGGACAGGGGGGTGAAAAACTGTTTTTT. Protein: CASSYSGQGGEKLFF.